This TCR beta chain was sequenced for a study of shared clonotypes between healthy human individuals. Positively selected for CCR7, the CD45RO-negative cells used as naive CD8 cells excluded terminally differentiated effector memory CD45RA+ cells. Those who donated were healthy HIV-negative adults, with no recent acute infections or vaccinations reported. All participating donors were Caucasian adults from Nashville, Tennessee. The method was immunoSEQ multiplex PCR; TCRdb's version includes in-frame clones alone and lacks a portion of them. The data hold around 640,000 clones, with about 96% observed a single time. The CDR3 consists of 14 residues. The germline gives CDR1 MNHEY, CDR2 SVGAGI. Study observations and caveats: Despite large depth, rarefaction showed incomplete sorted-subset sequencing.

As to this clone: Antigen: not known.

The sample comprised naive CD8+ T cells sorted from blood. The clonotype comes from a woman aged 25 to 45 in good health. The gene calls are TRBV6-5 and TRBJ2-5; D perhaps matches TRBD2 (6 bases). The J call may be faulty, since TRBJ2-7 better matches the DNA end. The CDR3 reads CASKPKGLPYEQYF. The CDR3 nucleotides read TGTGCCAGCAAACCCAAGGGACTTCCCTACGAGCAGTACTTC.